A selection of T cell receptor beta chains follows, all from one sample in a study of T cell responses to AZD1222 COVID-19 vaccine. TCRdb's copy holds only in-frame clones and misses some; the assay was immunoSEQ multiplex PCR. The top ten clones hold about 3% of a sample with 120,000 to 150,000 clones, 80% to 90% of them seen once. The source material was peripheral blood, sampled on day 0 of AZD1222 vaccination. Receptors were obtained from an adult in good health. Each CDR3 is given with its conserved first and last residue. D genes are given only for firm matches. Where a row states a size, it is once, few, many or the class of an expanded clone; other rows omit it.

v_call	clone_size	j_call	d_call	cdr3_nt	cdr3_aa
TRBV19	NA	TRBJ2-1	NA	TGTGCCAGTTGTGCCCAGAGAAGTGAGCAGTTCTTC	CASCAQRSEQFF
TRBV7-2	NA	TRBJ1-1	NA	TGTGCCAGCAGCCCCCTGGGGAATGGGGGCACTGAAGCTTTCTTT	CASSPLGNGGTEAFF
TRBV5-1	NA	TRBJ1-1	TRBD1	TGCGCCAGCAGCCCAGACAGGGTTGGCACTGAAGCTTTCTTT	CASSPDRVGTEAFF
TRBV25-1	NA	TRBJ2-7	NA	TGTGCCAGCAGTGCGTCAGGGGAGAACCCCTACGAGCAGTACTTC	CASSASGENPYEQYF
TRBV7-2	once	TRBJ2-7	TRBD1	TGTGCCAGCAGCCAAGCGTTCCTGCGCGGACAGGGGGGTGGCTACGAGCAGTACTTC	CASSQAFLRGQGGGYEQYF
TRBV23-1	NA	TRBJ1-4	NA	TGCGCCAGCAGTCAATCGCGTAATCCTCCCGAGAGGACAGCCGAAAAACTGTTTTTT	CASSQSRNPPERTAEKLFF
TRBV3-1/TRBV3-2	NA	TRBJ2-1	NA	TGTGCCAGCAGCCAAGTTGCGTCAGGGGCAAATGAGCAGTTCTTC	CASSQVASGANEQFF
TRBV5-6	NA	TRBJ2-1	NA	TGTGCCAGCATCCGGGGAAGGAGCTCCTACAATGAGCAGTTCTTC	CASIRGRSSYNEQFF
TRBV7-8	NA	TRBJ1-6	NA	TGTGCCAGCAGCTTAGGCGGGGTCGTAGGAGGATCACCCCTCCACTTT	CASSLGGVVGGSPLHF
TRBV19	NA	TRBJ2-3	NA	TGTGCCAGTAGTTCCCTCTCAGATACGCAGTATTTT	CASSSLSDTQYF